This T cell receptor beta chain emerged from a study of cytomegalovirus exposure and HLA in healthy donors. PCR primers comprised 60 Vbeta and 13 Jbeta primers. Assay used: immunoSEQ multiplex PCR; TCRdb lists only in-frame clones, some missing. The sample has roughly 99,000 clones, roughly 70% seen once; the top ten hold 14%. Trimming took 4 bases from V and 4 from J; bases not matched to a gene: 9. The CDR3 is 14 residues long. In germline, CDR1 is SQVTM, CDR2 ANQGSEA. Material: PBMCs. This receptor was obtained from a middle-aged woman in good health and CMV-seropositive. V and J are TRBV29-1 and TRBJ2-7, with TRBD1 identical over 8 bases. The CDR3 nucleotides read TGCAGCGTTGCGCCGACAGGGGCGCCGTACGAGCAGTACTTC. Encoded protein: CSVAPTGAPYEQYF.